This TCR beta chain is drawn from a study of patients and donors after allogeneic stem cell transplantation. V shed 3 bases and J shed 8 bases, with 10 bases lying between them. This CDR3 region has 12 residues. Per the germline V gene, CDR1 is MDHEN and CDR2 is SYDVKM. TCRdb recomputed calls from the RT-PCR reads with MiXCR, one row per CDR3 protein. Among 25,000 or so distinct CDR3 sequences listed, 8.1% were seen once. The receptor was isolated from a human donor who was either an allogeneic HSCT recipient or a stem cell or donor lymphocyte infusion donor (not recorded which). It is not recorded whose cells these are; they may come from a transplant donor. Sequencing was performed on blood, either unsorted or a sorted T cell fraction (not recorded which). The V call is TRBV28, the J call TRBJ1-2, with D perhaps TRBD1 (5 bases). CDR3 amino acids: CASSFWGEGYTF. The CDR3 DNA follows: TGTGCCAGCAGTTTTTGGGGGGAGGGCTACACCTTC.